This T cell receptor (beta chain) was identified in a study of cytomegalovirus exposure and HLA in healthy donors (dated by TCRdb to 2015 to 2018). Study-wide context: An earlier analysis of more than 550 of the donors reported about 280 Gb of sequence data and around 100 million unique TCR beta sequences obtained from roughly 170 million T cells. To predict cytomegalovirus infection status, the study combined high-throughput TCR immunosequencing, statistical association of individual TCRs with disease status, and machine learning. Both class I and class II loci were covered by HLA typing, at four-digit resolution. An earlier analysis of 587 of the donors used high-throughput TCR beta sequencing to judge whether each TCR beta V gene segment behaved as functional or pseudogenic. The number of typed donors differed by locus: roughly 620-640 for A, B, C, DRB1 and DQB1; 522 for DQA1; some 610 for DPA1; and 450 to 480 for DPB1. In a later genetic analysis, genome-wide SNP genotypes for about 55% of the roughly 700 donors were used, and that subset was treated as a discovery cohort. A later analysis re-analyzed previously published TCR beta repertoires from 650 to 800 donors and added high-resolution HLA genotyping to study TCR occurrence patterns. Across some 400 genotyped donors of the cohort, an average of roughly 250,000 unique TCR beta nucleotide sequences per donor were sequenced, and 15% to 20% of those sequences were non-productive. Four or five DR-DQ haplotypes were treated as single units for association and clustering because of strong linkage in the cohort. Donor age, sex, ethnicity and CMV serostatus were collected together with the repertoire data. In addition to the first cohort of around 670 subjects, a separate validation cohort of approximately 130 different subjects was used. The study was designed to test whether signatures of past pathogen exposure could be identified by cataloging public T cell receptors. Among the roughly 400 genotyped donors, roughly 80% belonged to the genetic ancestry cluster associated with self-reported Caucasian donors. Roughly 320 gigabases of sequencing data and about 92 million unique TCR sequences made up an early release that covered approximately 650 HLA-typed donors. Rather than using new phenotypic data, the later analysis identified candidate immune exposures from TCR beta sequences and from how often those sequences occurred across donors. The T cell repertoires of roughly 660 subjects were profiled by immunosequencing and related to cytomegalovirus serostatus. Every repertoire in the discovery cohort had been generated on one and the same sequencing platform.

About this clone itself: Its antigen remains unidentified. No quality values exist for individual bases; no much larger clone is one base distant.

In total, more than 500 healthy bone marrow donors made up the cohort. Cohort members were all nominally healthy when sampled, although unrecorded immune exposures were likely present. The donor was CMV seronegative and belonged to the group of 352 seronegative cohort members. Every donor gave a peripheral blood sample, and the peripheral blood mononuclear cells from that sample were used for TCR beta sequencing. Genomic DNA was extracted from the blood cell samples with the Qiagen DNeasy Blood Extraction Kit. Study-wide findings and limitations: This cohort had only TCR beta chains sequenced, and the lack of alpha or paired-chain data limited which features could be detected. Because HLA typing was unavailable for some donors at each locus, only the typed subset was used in association tests. The authors suggested that the approach could potentially be extended to other disease states and immunological phenotypes. The earlier analysis of approximately 540 of the donors excluded 15 to 20 rarely observed V segments, including chromosome 9 orphons, because counts were too low. When HLA alleles, especially DR and DQ, strongly co-occurred, TCR associations were difficult to assign to individual alleles. A further reported finding was that TCR beta sequences accurately predicted the HLA-A and HLA-B alleles for most subjects in the first cohort. The classifier was reported to diagnose cytomegalovirus status with high specificity and sensitivity in both the original cohort and the validation cohort. Broadly in line with IMGT annotations, most TCR beta V segments showed up in productive rearrangements about 87% or about 30% of the time in an earlier analysis of 450 to 750 of the donors. The sequencing pipeline was judged likely to have produced a cluster of highly shared sequence variants as a technical artifact. In the study, 150 to 200 TCR beta chains were listed as associated with cytomegalovirus. Across donors, most TCR sequences were observed very rarely, whereas some public TCRs were present in many individuals. At a false discovery rate of 0.05, a later analysis linked under 20,000 TCR beta sequences to specific HLA alleles. According to a later analysis, parvovirus B19, influenza, CMV and Epstein-Barr virus appeared linked to several top co-occurrence clusters. Most CMV-associated TCR beta chains appeared to be HLA-restricted in a later analysis, and the HLA associations seemed to be driven largely by CMV exposure. In vitro tests confirmed that three of the cytomegalovirus-associated TCR beta chains recognize cytomegalovirus antigens. In a later analysis, the rate of TCR association differed among HLA loci, with DRB1 alleles having the most associated TCRs and HLA-C alleles having the fewest. The only immune exposure information available for the cohort was CMV serostatus. Some IMGT-functional V segments, including TRBV6-2 and TRBV6-3, could not be told apart with the 87-base-pair reads, so those segments were excluded. Correlated functional status among segregating V segments might reflect linkage disequilibrium, but an unknown experimental factor could not be ruled out. According to a later genetic analysis, donors in an Asian-associated ancestry cluster had fewer N-insertions in productive TCRs than the approximately 710-donor mean. In a later genetic analysis, a missense DCLRE1C variant was associated with V-gene and J-gene trimming of TCR beta chains, and the association was replicated in an independent cohort. A later analysis found that HLA-associated TCR beta chains were more clonally expanded and had lower generation probabilities than equally common non-associated chains. Sequencing depth was assumed to be roughly uniform across donors in the presence/absence analyses, though that assumption may not hold.

The library was made by the immunoSEQ multiplex PCR assay. A mixture of 60 forward primers for TCR Vbeta segments and 13 reverse primers for TCR Jbeta segments was used in the multiplex PCR. A multiplex PCR assay on genomic DNA amplified the CDR3 region of rearranged TCR beta genes. On the Illumina HiSeq System, the amplified TCR beta libraries were sequenced as 87-base-pair reads. Processing in the source paper ran as follows. A later analysis counted 65 million to 90 million unique TCR beta chains across the 550 to 700 repertoires, and some 11 million of these chains were shared by at least two donors. To remove PCR and sequencing errors, raw reads were error-corrected and collapsed into unique sequences using a nearest-neighbor algorithm that merged closely related sequences. V, D and J gene segments were assigned by aligning CDR3 sequences to IMGT reference sequences. For a sequence to be retained, at least a six-nucleotide match to both a V gene segment and a J gene segment was required. Rearrangements were classified as productive when the CDR3 lacked stop codons and remained in frame with V and J, and all other rearrangements were classified as non-productive. CDR3 was defined by IMGT convention, running from the second conserved V-encoded cysteine to the conserved J-encoded phenylalanine. Sequences without an unambiguous match to a single V gene segment were excluded from the earlier analysis of 587 of the donors. In an earlier analysis of a few hundred of the donors, V segments were called functional above 56.7% productive rearrangements and were called segregating when the between-donor standard deviation exceeded 5%. A statistical classification framework was built to diagnose cytomegalovirus status from the catalog of TCR beta chain sequences. In a later analysis, TCR nucleotide sequences were compared against IMGT/GENE-DB human TR gene sequences so that V and J genes could be assigned. A later analysis assigned CDR3 sequences and most-parsimonious VDJ recombination scenarios with the TCRdist pipeline. A later analysis defined each TCR beta chain by its CDR3 amino acid sequence plus V-gene family, and excluded reads lacking a unique V-gene family. As a way to deal with suspected cross-contamination and a sequencing artifact, a later analysis dropped over 550 nucleotide sequences that were highly shared and had low generation probability. In a later analysis, a clonal expansion index for each public chain was calculated from normalized within-repertoire ranks of inferred template counts. In a later analysis, generation probabilities were computed using a VDJ recombination model fitted to out-of-frame rearrangements, and the results were checked against IGoR. In a later analysis, TCR-TCR, TCR-HLA and TCR-CMV co-occurrence was scored with hypergeometric tests, and a repertoire-size bias correction was applied to TCR pairs. A later analysis estimated false discovery rates by permuting HLA or CMV assignments 20 times. In a later analysis, co-occurring TCRs were grouped with DBSCAN, and TCRdist sequence similarity was added when clustering was performed within HLA-allele-positive subsets. Co-occurrence clustering excluded repertoires with fewer than 30,000 or more than 120,000 public chains, plus five with anomalous nucleotide sharing. What TCRdb holds here is the immuneACCESS table cut down to in-frame rearrangements. Part of the clones is not present; checked against another copy, under half of the missing clones reflect an unresolved V gene, and the others are unexplained. From that table come the V and J calls and clone size; the DNA was used to work out D and trimming. In this sample the table shows roughly 100,000 clones, 70% to 85% of which occur a single time. Of the sample, 0.79% falls within the top ten clones.

The CDR3 goes from the cysteine to the phenylalanine over 16 residues. Only the CDR3 portion is preserved as DNA: 48 bases, with reading frame beginning at the first base. For CDR1 and CDR2, the germline V gene lists SGHRS and YFSETQ. V is shortened by 1 base, J by 4 bases, and the region joining them spans 17 bases. The clonotype was recovered from a boy aged 5-17 years in good health and CMV-seronegative. This chain is built from TRBV5-1 and TRBJ2-5; a weak D assignment points to TRBD2 (5 bases agree). Source material: PBMCs. The base sequence is TGCGCCAGCAGCTTGAGGCCCGGGGATGTCGGAGAGACCCAGTACTTC. The resulting protein is CASSLRPGDVGETQYF.